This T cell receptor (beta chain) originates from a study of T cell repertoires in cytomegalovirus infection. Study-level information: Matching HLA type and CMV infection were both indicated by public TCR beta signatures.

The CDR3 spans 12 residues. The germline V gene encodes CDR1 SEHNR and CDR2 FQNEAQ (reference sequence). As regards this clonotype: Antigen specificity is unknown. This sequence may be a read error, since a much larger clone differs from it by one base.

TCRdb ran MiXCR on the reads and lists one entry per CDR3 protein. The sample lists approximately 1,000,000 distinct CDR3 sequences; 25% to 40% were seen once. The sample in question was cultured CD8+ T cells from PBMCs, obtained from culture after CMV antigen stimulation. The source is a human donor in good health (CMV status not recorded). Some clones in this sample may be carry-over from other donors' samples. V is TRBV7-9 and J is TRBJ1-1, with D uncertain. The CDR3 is CVSRSMNTEAFF. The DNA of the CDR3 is TGTGTCAGCCGCTCAATGAACACTGAAGCTTTCTTT.